A selection of T cell receptor beta chains follows, all from one sample in a study of blood T cell repertoires in COVID-19. Sequenced by immunoSEQ multiplex PCR; TCRdb stores in-frame clones only, minus some. Found here are 350,000 or so clones, around 88% of them singletons; the top ten hold 1.5% to 2%. Sequencing input: peripheral blood. These receptor sequences come from a woman younger than 45 with COVID-19, enrolled during active disease. The CDR3 runs from the conserved cysteine through the conserved F or W. Each record gives: clone size, J gene, V gene, D gene, CDR3 protein, CDR3 DNA. A D gene is named only where the DNA matches it firmly. The size of a clone is reported for some rows only, either as once, few or many, or as a class for expanded clones.

>NA|TRBJ1-5|TRBV19|TRBD1
CASSVDRESNQPQHF
TGTGCCAGTAGTGTCGACAGGGAGAGCAATCAGCCCCAGCATTTT
>many|TRBJ2-2|TRBV29-1|TRBD2
CSVEDPLGEGYGELFF
TGCAGCGTTGAAGATCCTTTGGGGGAGGGTTACGGGGAGCTGTTTTTT
>NA|TRBJ1-1|TRBV7-2|TRBD1
CASSSQGALNTEAFF
TGTGCCAGCAGCTCACAGGGGGCCTTGAACACTGAAGCTTTCTTT
>many|TRBJ2-4|TRBV18|NA
CASSPPVGQDIQYF
TGTGCCAGCTCACCACCAGTTGGCCAGGACATTCAGTACTTC
>NA|TRBJ2-1|TRBV4-3|TRBD2
CASSPKLAGPTDEQFF
TGCGCCAGCAGCCCCAAACTAGCGGGGCCAACCGATGAGCAGTTCTTC
>NA|TRBJ2-2|TRBV29-1|NA
CSVARDTGELFF
TGCAGCGTGGCCAGGGACACCGGGGAGCTGTTTTTT
>NA|TRBJ2-1|TRBV18|NA
CASSPGRGSYNEQFF
TGTGCCAGCTCACCAGGGCGGGGATCCTACAATGAGCAGTTCTTC
>NA|TRBJ1-2|TRBV7-9|NA
CASSLGGGPDGYTF
TGTGCCAGCAGCTTGGGGGGGGGCCCCGATGGCTACACCTTC
>once|TRBJ1-1|TRBV5-1|TRBD1
CASSSTGSTEAFF
TGCGCCAGCAGCTCGACAGGGAGCACTGAAGCTTTCTTT
>once|TRBJ2-5|TRBV29-1|TRBD1
CSVWTGKETQYF
TGCAGCGTTTGGACAGGGAAGGAGACCCAGTACTTC
>NA|TRBJ1-3|TRBV10-2|TRBD1
CASSRQGRNTIYF
TGCGCCAGCAGTCGACAGGGTCGAAACACCATATATTTT
>NA|TRBJ1-2|TRBV18|NA
CASSPGRGAEGYTF
TGTGCCAGCTCACCAGGGCGGGGCGCAGAAGGCTACACCTTC
>few|TRBJ1-2|TRBV7-8|TRBD1
CASSPGRGLPPYGYTF
TGTGCCAGCAGCCCCGGCAGGGGGCTACCACCCTATGGCTACACCTTC
>NA|TRBJ1-6|TRBV18|NA
CASSPSGDNSPLHF
TGTGCCAGCTCACCAAGCGGGGATAATTCACCCCTCCACTTT
>once|TRBJ2-1|TRBV7-9|NA
CASSGEVGRSSYNEQFF
TGTGCCAGCAGCGGAGAAGTGGGGAGGAGCTCCTACAATGAGCAGTTCTTC
>NA|TRBJ1-2|TRBV24-1|TRBD1
CATSGTGNYGYTF
TGTGCCACCAGTGGGACAGGGAACTATGGCTACACCTTC
>NA|TRBJ1-2|TRBV6-2/TRBV6-3|TRBD1
CASSFLGQTNYGYTF
TGTGCCAGCAGCTTTTTGGGACAGACTAACTATGGCTACACCTTC
>NA|TRBJ1-1|TRBV7-9|NA
CASSPPLSNTEAFF
TGTGCCAGCAGCCCCCCTCTGTCGAACACTGAAGCTTTCTTT
>NA|TRBJ2-2|TRBV6-5|TRBD1
CASSYPRDRERELFF
TGTGCCAGCAGTTACCCTAGGGACAGGGAACGGGAGCTGTTTTTT
>NA|TRBJ1-5|TRBV2|TRBD1
CASNLQGAQGQPQHF
TGTGCCAGCAATCTACAGGGGGCGCAGGGTCAGCCCCAGCATTTT
>NA|TRBJ1-1|TRBV4-1|TRBD1
CASSPIPGQGETEAFF
TGCGCCAGCAGCCCCATCCCCGGACAGGGTGAAACTGAAGCTTTCTTT
>NA|TRBJ1-6|TRBV28|NA
CASSTYAGPLHF
TGTGCCAGCAGCACCTACGCTGGACCCCTCCACTTT
>NA|TRBJ2-1|TRBV6-2/TRBV6-3|TRBD2
CASSQRLAAGNEQFF
TGTGCCAGCAGCCAACGACTAGCGGCTGGAAATGAGCAGTTCTTC
>NA|TRBJ2-5|TRBV3-1/TRBV3-2|TRBD2
CASSQLEAGEETQYF
TGTGCCAGCAGCCAACTAGAGGCGGGGGAAGAGACCCAGTACTTC
>NA|TRBJ1-5|TRBV7-2|NA
CASSHQGSNQPQHF
TGTGCCAGCAGCCACCAGGGGTCGAATCAGCCCCAGCATTTT
>NA|TRBJ1-1|TRBV29-1|NA
CSVEKSQNTEAFF
TGCAGCGTTGAGAAAAGCCAGAACACTGAAGCTTTCTTT
>NA|TRBJ1-2|TRBV9|TRBD1
CASSEEPGQGGYGYTF
TGTGCCAGTTCCGAAGAACCGGGACAGGGTGGCTATGGCTACACCTTC
>NA|TRBJ1-1|TRBV18|NA
CASSPTRAPEAFF
TGTGCCAGCTCACCAACCAGGGCTCCTGAAGCTTTCTTT
>NA|TRBJ1-2|TRBV2|TRBD1
CASREGQGANYGYTF
TGTGCCAGCAGGGAAGGACAGGGGGCGAACTATGGCTACACCTTC
>NA|TRBJ1-6|TRBV11-1|TRBD1
CASSFTGQGGSPLHF
TGTGCCAGCAGCTTTACGGGACAGGGGGGTTCACCCCTCCACTTT
>NA|TRBJ2-2|TRBV5-6|NA
CASSLRTGVTSGELFF
TGTGCCAGCAGCTTGCGTACGGGGGTGACCTCCGGGGAGCTGTTTTTT
>once|TRBJ1-1|TRBV5-4|NA
CASSLAGNMNTEAFF
TGTGCCAGCAGCTTGGCAGGCAACATGAACACTGAAGCTTTCTTT
>NA|TRBJ2-5|TRBV11-2|NA
CASSRLGQETQYF
TGTGCCAGCAGTCGCCTAGGCCAAGAGACCCAGTACTTC
>NA|TRBJ1-4|TRBV18|TRBD1
CASSPMKGQGIEKLFF
TGTGCCAGCTCCCCCATGAAGGGACAGGGGATTGAAAAACTGTTTTTT
>once|TRBJ1-6|TRBV5-4|TRBD1
CASSLGPGGYNSPLHF
TGTGCCAGCAGCTTGGGCCCAGGGGGCTATAATTCACCCCTCCACTTT
>NA|TRBJ1-1|TRBV7-3|TRBD1
CASSATGTTEAFF
TGTGCCAGCAGCGCGACAGGGACGACTGAAGCTTTCTTT
>NA|TRBJ2-1|TRBV9|NA
CASSVGDSEQFF
TGTGCCAGCAGCGTAGGAGACAGTGAGCAGTTCTTC